What follows is one T cell receptor (beta chain) and its context. The clone's antigen remains unknown. Per-base quality was not reported, and no clone a single base away is much larger than it. Taken from cysteine to phenylalanine, the CDR3 has 14 residues. Of all the DNA, just the CDR3 is kept, 42 bases in frame from base 1. This specimen belongs to a study of Ad26.COV2.S vaccination and SARS-CoV-2 variants (dated by TCRdb to the early 2020s). Background for the entire study: Vaccine-arm donors were drawn from COV1001, a multicentre, randomized, double-blind, placebo-controlled phase I-IIa trial of Ad26.COV2.S in healthy adults. Dosing of Ad26.COV2.S was intramuscular, at either 5x10^10 or 1x10^11 viral particles, delivered as one shot or as two shots spaced 56 days apart. TCRbeta repertoire sequencing served as the tool for gauging how specific and how broad the SARS-CoV-2-reactive T cell receptors were following Ad26.COV2.S vaccination. A total of approximately 30 samples were included in the TCR-sequenced set, comprising 19 Ad26.COV2.S vaccine recipients, 5 placebo recipients and 8 SARS-CoV-2 convalescent individuals. Trial participants were randomized into five groups of five, in which low-dose or high-dose Ad26.COV2.S was given once or twice, or placebo was given on both occasions. Throughout the experiments and outcome assessment, investigators stayed blinded to trial group allocation.

What the study reported, not specific to this receptor: Compared with placebo recipients, Ad26.COV2.S recipients showed higher spike-specific TCR breadth (P = 0.0014). The study was not powered for comparison of responses between vaccine doses or regimens. The authors noted that the TCR breadth and depth analyses may have underestimated total T cell responses. After vaccination, substantial breadth of spike-specific CD8+ and CD4+ T cell responses was reported. Non-spike TCR breadth was comparable between vaccine and placebo recipients, consistent with the vaccine containing only spike.

The immunoSEQ Assay was used to sequence TCRbeta CDR3 regions. After extraction, genomic DNA underwent amplification by bias-controlled multiplex PCR, followed by high-throughput sequencing. In the original analysis: To quantify the absolute abundance of every unique TCRbeta CDR3 region, sequences were collapsed and filtered. Usable DNA was measured by amplifying reference genes present in all nucleated cells, and TCRbeta template counts were normalized to that usable DNA to estimate T cell fraction. Repertoire TCRs were annotated as SARS-CoV-2-specific when V gene, CDR3 amino acid sequence and J gene were exactly matched to a known reactive TCR set. MIRA supplied the reference SARS-CoV-2 TCR set, which was filtered for enrichment in COVID-19-positive ImmuneCODE repertoires so that public or cross-reactive TCRs were removed. Using the MIRA antigens, annotated TCRs were further analysed by specific ORF or by position within an ORF. Breadth was defined as the number of annotated unique rearrangements divided by the total number of unique productive rearrangements, and depth was defined as the summed frequency of the annotated unique rearrangements. Two-sided Wilcoxon rank-sum tests were applied when comparing TCR breadth between groups. What TCRdb holds here is the immuneACCESS table cut down to in-frame rearrangements. Part of the clones is not present; checked against another copy, under half of the missing clones reflect an unresolved V gene, and the others are unexplained. The V and J calls and clone size are taken from that table; D and trimming were inferred from the DNA. The sample table lists about 680,000 clones, roughly 90% of them with a count of one. Approximately 1.5% of the sample is taken by the ten largest.

The intended sense of this specimen's treatment or condition label: around 19 received Ad26.COV2.S at low or high dose, single or two shots; roughly 5 received placebo; per-sample allocation not given. Repertoires of vaccine and placebo recipients were sequenced from samples collected on day 63 after the first injection. Between 29 July and 7 August 2020, Cohort 1b enrolled 25 adults aged 18-55 years at one site in Boston, USA. Ad26.COV2.S was a replication-incompetent adenovirus type 26 vector expressing a prefusion-stabilized SARS-CoV-2 spike protein from the original Wuhan strain. The clonotype originates from a person between 18 and 65 years old who received the Ad26.COV2.S COVID-19 vaccine or a placebo. This chain is built from TRBV12-1 and TRBJ1-5. TRBV12-1 is listed as a pseudogene. The sample consisted of peripheral blood, taken in a trial of Ad26.COV2.S vaccine versus placebo. Here is the DNA: TGTGCCAGCAGCTACCGGGCCTCGAAGAGGCCCCAGCATTTT. Its protein reads: CASSYRASKRPQHF.